Presented here are 12 T cell receptor beta chains from one specimen sequenced in a study of shared clonotypes between healthy human individuals. The assay was immunoSEQ multiplex PCR, and TCRdb's table has in-frame clones only and misses some. The data show some 480,000 clones, approximately 79% seen once. The sample was PBMCs. Receptors were obtained from a woman in her thirties or forties in good health. Some clones in this sample may be carry-over from other donors' samples.

This sequence joins TRBV7-3 and TRBJ1-3; TRBD1 is a possible D gene (5 bases). The CDR3 totals 18 residues. Germline V CDR1 and CDR2: SGHTA, FQGTGA. Trimming took 0 bases from V and 2 from J, leaving 17 bases between them. This chain's CDR3 is CASSLTGPPSVTGNTIYF. Here the CDR3 DNA reads TGTGCCAGCAGCTTAACGGGACCCCCGTCAGTCACTGGAAACACCATATATTTT.

This clone was seen more than once but under ten times. The identical CDR3 is also encoded by other nucleotide sequences in the sample. The chain carries TRBV28 and TRBJ2-2, with D possibly being TRBD1 (5 bases). CDR1 and CDR2 from the germline V gene are MDHEN and SYDVKM. Trimming cost V 2 bases and J 6 bases, with 7 bases left between them. The CDR3 is 13 residues long. The CDR3 reads CASSLGAPGELFF. CDR3 bases: TGTGCCAGCAGTTTAGGGGCCCCCGGGGAGCTGTTTTTT.

This chain connects TRBV5-1 to TRBJ1-5; unclear D gene. Between the trimmed V and J ends, which lost 0 bases and 1 base, there was a span of 14 bases. The CDR3 is made up of 17 amino acids. From germline, CDR1 is SGHRS and CDR2 YFSETQ. The CDR3 region has the DNA TGCGCCAGCAGCTTGGAATTCGTGGGATTCAGCAATCAGCCCCAGCATTTT. Translation: CASSLEFVGFSNQPQHF.

This clone was seen ten or more times. This chain's CDR3 is CASSDVGASGANVLTF. The CDR3 nucleotides are TGTGCCAGCAGTGACGTGGGGGCCTCTGGGGCCAACGTCCTGACTTTC. The V gene is TRBV6-4, the J gene TRBJ2-6; the D gene is possibly TRBD1 (6 bases). CDR3 length: 16 residues. Trimming took 2 bases from V and 0 from J, leaving 8 bases between them. Germline V gives CDR1 MRHNA, CDR2 SNTAGT.

This clone was seen more than once but under ten times. The V gene is TRBV7-3, the J gene TRBJ2-2; a possible D gene is TRBD2 (6 bases). The CDR3 spans 15 residues. Germline V gives CDR1 SGHTA, CDR2 FQGTGA. Trimming removed 5 bases at V and 2 bases at J, with 12 bases between. This chain's CDR3 is CASSPTRDNTGELFF. The CDR3 DNA reads as TGTGCCAGCAGCCCGACTAGGGACAACACCGGGGAGCTGTTTTTT.

The chain carries TRBV7-3 and TRBJ2-1; a possible D gene is TRBD1 (7 bases). The germline gives CDR1 SGHTA, CDR2 FQGTGA. The V end was cut by 4 bases, the J end by 6 bases, with 10 bases between. The CDR3 sequence is 13 residues long. CDR3 region: CASSSQGGNEQFF. DNA for the CDR3: TGTGCCAGCAGCTCCCAGGGGGGCAATGAGCAGTTCTTC.

J is TRBJ1-6 and V is TRBV4-2; 8 positions match TRBD1. V lost 2 bases and J lost 2; bases outside the gene matches: 2. This CDR3 spans 16 amino acids. CDR1 and CDR2 (germline): LGHNA, YNFKEQ. Written as DNA, the CDR3 is TGTGCCAGCAGCCAAAGGACAGGGCCCTATAATTCACCCCTCCACTTT. It is translated as CASSQRTGPYNSPLHF.

V usage is TRBV5-4 and J usage is TRBJ1-2; the match to TRBD1 covers 7 bases. The V gene's germline CDR1 is SGHNT and CDR2 YYREEE (reference sequence). The CDR3 is 12 amino acids. J was trimmed by 8 bases and V by 1 base; bases with no gene match: 2. This CDR3 is CASSLTGVGYTF. The DNA for the CDR3 is TGTGCCAGCAGCTTGACAGGGGTGGGCTACACCTTC.

This clone was seen more than once but under ten times. The chain uses TRBV6-6 and TRBJ2-5; maybe TRBD2 (6 bases). The V gene lost 5 bases and the J gene lost 5 bases, with 15 bases spanning the gap. Germline CDR1 MNHNY, CDR2 SVGAGI (reference sequence). CDR3 length equals 14 residues. Here the CDR3 reads CASSTRDLGETQYF. As DNA, the CDR3 is TGTGCCAGCAGTACTAGGGACTTAGGGGAGACCCAGTACTTC.

This sequence joins TRBV19 and TRBJ1-1; possibly TRBD1 for D (5 bases). The V end lost 6 bases, the J end lost 5 bases, and 13 bases lay between the germline ends. Looked up from germline, CDR1 is LNHDA and CDR2 is SQIVND (reference sequence). The CDR3 spans 13 residues. The CDR3 DNA sequence: TGTGCCAGTAGAATATCGGGACCGACTGAAGCTTTCTTT. Amino acids: CASRISGPTEAFF.

As to this clone: This sample also contains other DNA sequences that code for the same CDR3. The chain uses TRBV10-1 and TRBJ2-1; no definite D call. Germline values: CDR1 WNHNN, CDR2 SYGVQD (reference sequence). V was trimmed by 0 bases and J by 7 bases, leaving 7 bases between them. The CDR3 length is 13 residues. Here the CDR3 reads CASSESGRNEQFF. The CDR3 DNA reads TGCGCCAGCAGTGAGTCCGGACGGAATGAGCAGTTCTTC.

This clone came up a few times. The chain combines TRBV7-9 with TRBJ2-7, with TRBD1 as a possible D gene (6 bases). V was pared by 4 bases and J by 4 bases, with 23 bases between. CDR3 length equals 17 residues. The germline V gene encodes CDR1 SEHNR and CDR2 FQNEAQ (reference sequence). The CDR3 reads CASSSVPGVSRQYEQYF. In nucleotides, the CDR3 is TGTGCCAGCAGCTCAGTACCAGGGGTTTCCCGACAATACGAGCAGTACTTC.